The 27 T cell receptor beta chains listed next were all sequenced from one sample in a study of blood T cell repertoires in COVID-19. Assay used: immunoSEQ multiplex PCR; TCRdb lists only in-frame clones, some missing. The sample gives under 350,000 clones, about 88% of which show up once; 1% to 1.5% is in the top ten. Material for sequencing was peripheral blood. The source is a man between 65 and 85 years old with acute or convalescent COVID-19.

The J gene is TRBJ1-3, the V gene TRBV3-1 (or the pseudogene TRBV3-2), with D perhaps matching TRBD1 (6 bases). The CDR3 runs to 15 residues. Germline V gene sequence: CDR1 LGHDT, CDR2 YNNKEL (reference sequence). V was clipped by 1 base and J by 0 bases, with 7 bases between them. The CDR3 DNA sequence: TGTGCCAGCAGCCAAGGGACAGCCTCTGGAAACACCATATATTTT. This sequence encodes CASSQGTASGNTIYF.

This clone was observed once. The sample carries other DNA sequences with the same CDR3. The genes are TRBV4-3 and TRBJ1-2; 7 bases are shared with TRBD1. This CDR3 spans 15 amino acids. Germline lookup yields CDR1 LGHNA and CDR2 YSLEER. V gave up 0 bases and J gave up 5 bases; unmatched junction bases: 6. Written as DNA, the CDR3 is TGCGCCAGCAGCCAAGATGCAGGGGGTCTTTATGGCTACACCTTC. This codes for CASSQDAGGLYGYTF.

The chain is built from TRBV18 and TRBJ2-7; 12 bases are shared with TRBD2. Germline assignment: CDR1 KGHSH and CDR2 LQKENI. The V segment lost 4 bases and the J segment 2 bases; nucleotides outside the gene matches: 3. The CDR3 totals 15 residues. The CDR3 sequence: CASSLTSGGPYEQYF. The CDR3 DNA reads TGTGCCAGCTCACTGACTAGCGGGGGACCCTACGAGCAGTACTTC.

The chain recombines TRBV14 with TRBJ2-7; D uncertain. CDR1 is SGHDN and CDR2 is FVKESK in the germline V gene. The CDR3 loop spans 15 amino acids. With 1 base removed from V and 2 bases from J, the gap between germline ends came to 12 bases. The CDR3 bases are TGTGCCAGCAGCCAAGGTATGGCAGATACCTACGAGCAGTACTTC. This translates into CASSQGMADTYEQYF.

V gene TRBV7-2 combines with J gene TRBJ2-5; no clear D gene. The V gene lost 2 bases and the J gene lost 1 base, with 11 bases spanning the gap. The germline V gene encodes CDR1 SGHTA and CDR2 FQGNSA. This CDR3 region has 15 residues. CDR3: CASSLSRQRQETQYF. In DNA form, the CDR3 reads TGTGCCAGCAGCTTATCCCGCCAGCGCCAAGAGACCCAGTACTTC.

This chain joins TRBV19 and TRBJ2-5; D gene uncertain. The CDR3 is made up of 13 amino acids. V was cut by 9 bases and J by 2 bases, with 13 bases left in between. From germline, CDR1 is LNHDA and CDR2 SQIVND (reference sequence). CDR3 in DNA: TGTGCCAGCAATCAGAGGCAGCAAGAGACCCAGTACTTC. It translates to CASNQRQQETQYF.

The chain uses TRBV6-5 and TRBJ2-5; 10 nucleotides match TRBD1. This CDR3 comprises 15 residues. The germline V gene encodes CDR1 MNHEY and CDR2 SVGAGI. The ends lost 2 bases at V and 2 bases at J; junction bases unmatched: 2. The CDR3, as DNA: TGTGCCAGCAGTTACCGGACAGGGGGGCAAGAGACCCAGTACTTC. It yields the protein CASSYRTGGQETQYF.

With respect to this clone: The sample contains more than one DNA sequence encoding this CDR3. V usage is TRBV7-2 and J usage is TRBJ1-1, with a weak D call TRBD1 (6 bases). Germline loops: CDR1 SGHTA, CDR2 FQGNSA. The CDR3 has 15 residues. The V gene lost 1 base and the J gene lost 1 base, with 10 bases spanning the gap. CDR3 DNA sequence: TGTGCCAGCAGCTTAGTCGGCAGGGGGAACACTGAAGCTTTCTTT. Its translation is CASSLVGRGNTEAFF.

The chain combines TRBV24-1 with TRBJ2-5, with 7 bases aligning to TRBD1. V trimming: 3 bases; J trimming: 5 bases; junction bases outside the gene matches: 5. The CDR3 is 14 residues long. CDR1 is KGHDR and CDR2 is SFDVKD in the germline V gene. DNA for the CDR3: TGTGCCACCAGTGATACAGGGGTAGGGGAGACCCAGTACTTC. Translated: CATSDTGVGETQYF.

In its sample, this clone was seen once. The V call is TRBV25-1, the J call TRBJ1-4; weak D call: TRBD1 (6 bases). The CDR3 consists of 14 residues. Trimming shortened V by 1 base and J by 6 bases, and 9 bases separated the two germline ends. The germline gives CDR1 MGHDK, CDR2 SYGVNS. DNA for the CDR3: TGTGCCAGCAGTGAATGGGCAGGGGATGAAAAACTGTTTTTT. Encoded protein: CASSEWAGDEKLFF.

The CDR3 loop reads CASSYVWTSGRDTQYF. The CDR3 region has the DNA TGTGCCAGCAGTTACGTATGGACTAGCGGAAGAGATACGCAGTATTTT. The chain couples TRBV6-5 to TRBJ2-3, with TRBD2 matching over 10 bases. This CDR3 has 16 amino acids. The junction had 7 bases not matched to a gene; V was cut back by 2 bases and J by 5 bases. Germline V lookup: CDR1 MNHEY, CDR2 SVGAGI.

The CDR3 DNA reads as TGTGCCAGCAGCCCGCAGGGTGGAACTTCTGGGGCCAACGTCCTGACTTTC. Translation: CASSPQGGTSGANVLTF. The chain uses TRBV5-4 and TRBJ2-6; a weak D match, TRBD1 (5 bases). There are 17 residues in the CDR3. V was clipped by 4 bases and J by 1 base, with 15 bases between them. From germline, CDR1 is SGHNT and CDR2 YYREEE (reference sequence).

The chain links TRBV7-2 to TRBJ2-3; 8 positions agree with TRBD2. Trimming at V came to 7 bases and at J to 4 bases, leaving 10 bases not matched to a gene. The germline V gene has CDR1 SGHTA and CDR2 FQGNSA. The CDR3 is 15 residues long. The CDR3 region is CASTASGSPSDTQYF. In DNA form, the CDR3 reads TGTGCCAGCACCGCCAGCGGGAGCCCCTCAGATACGCAGTATTTT. Together with reference TRBV7-2 and TRBJ2-3, the CDR3 gives the full variable domain: GAGVSQSPSNKVTEKGKDVELRCDPISGHTALYWYRQSLGQGLEFLIYFQGNSAPDKSGLPSDRFSAERTGGSVSTLTIQRTQQEDSAVYLCASTASGSPSDTQYFGPGTRLTVL.

V is TRBV9 and J is TRBJ2-1; 7 bases map to TRBD2. The CDR3 consists of 16 residues. V shed 0 bases, J shed 0 bases, and the junction held 3 bases outside the gene matches. Germline lookup yields CDR1 SGDLS and CDR2 YYNGEE. The CDR3 DNA follows: TGTGCCAGCAGCGTAGTCCAGCGGGGCTCCTACAATGAGCAGTTCTTC. This gives the protein CASSVVQRGSYNEQFF.

V is TRBV5-4 and J is TRBJ2-4, with D possibly TRBD1 on 5 matching bases. V lost 3 bases and J 3 bases, leaving 10 bases between the germline ends. The CDR3 covers 14 residues. The germline gives CDR1 SGHNT, CDR2 YYREEE (reference sequence). CDR3 loop: CASSSDRFKNIQYF. The DNA of the CDR3 is TGTGCCAGCAGCTCCGACAGATTCAAAAACATTCAGTACTTC. The full variable domain, completed using reference TRBV5-4 and TRBJ2-4, is ETGVTQSPTHLIKTRGQQVTLRCSSQSGHNTVSWYQQALGQGPQFIFQYYREEENGRGNFPPRFSGLQFPNYSSELNVNALELDDSALYLCASSSDRFKNIQYFGAGTRLSVL.

V and J are TRBV10-3 and TRBJ2-3; D unclear. This CDR3 has 15 amino acids. Trimming removed 5 bases from V and 0 bases from J, with 12 bases in between. CDR1 is ENHRY, CDR2 SYGVKD, per germline. DNA for the CDR3: TGTGCCATCAGTCGTATCCCTCTTAGCACAGATACGCAGTATTTT. Protein sequence: CAISRIPLSTDTQYF.

The chain has TRBV30 and TRBJ2-5, with D maybe TRBD2 (7 bases). The CDR3 totals 14 residues. With 4 bases removed from V and 0 bases from J, the gap between germline ends came to 12 bases. Germline lookup yields CDR1 GTSNPN and CDR2 SVGIG (reference sequence). The CDR3 region has the DNA TGTGCCTGGAACCCCGGGGGGCACCAAGAGACCCAGTACTTC. Translation gives CAWNPGGHQETQYF.

The chain employs TRBV5-5 and TRBJ1-6; no definite D call. CDR1 SGHKS and CDR2 YYEKEE come from the germline V gene (reference sequence). The CDR3 consists of 17 residues. Trimming stripped 2 bases from V and 6 bases from J, with 18 bases between. The CDR3 nucleotides are TGTGCCAGCAGCTTCCCCCAAAGAACGGGAGTTAATTCACCCCTCCACTTT. It encodes CASSFPQRTGVNSPLHF.

This clone was recorded once. The chain employs TRBV30 and TRBJ1-1; 8 positions match TRBD1. This CDR3 has 12 residues. Germline assignment: CDR1 GTSNPN and CDR2 SVGIG (reference sequence). V shed 8 bases and J 0 bases; nucleotides not matched to a gene: 2. This CDR3 is CAGGQVNTEAFF. DNA for the CDR3: TGTGCCGGGGGACAGGTGAACACTGAAGCTTTCTTT.

The rearrangement joins TRBV6-2 or TRBV6-3 to TRBJ2-3; 9 bases fit TRBD2. Germline values: CDR1 MNHEY, CDR2 SVGEGT. The V and J ends lost 6 bases and 2 bases, in that order; junction bases with no gene match: 9. CDR3 length: 16 amino acids. CDR3 in DNA: TGTGCCAGCAGCACCTCCCTAGCGGGGAACACAGATACGCAGTATTTT. Protein product: CASSTSLAGNTDTQYF.

This clone was picked up one time. The chain uses TRBV10-3 and TRBJ1-1; D may be TRBD1 (5 bases). Trimming cost V 10 bases and J 1 base, with 19 bases left between them. Germline lookup yields CDR1 ENHRY and CDR2 SYGVKD. This CDR3 has 15 residues. CDR3 sequence (DNA): TGTGCCACTCGAAGGGTGGGGCGGAGGAACACTGAAGCTTTCTTT. Translated, it gives CATRRVGRRNTEAFF.

The chain has TRBV5-4 and TRBJ2-7; the match to TRBD1 covers 9 bases. The CDR3 runs to 15 residues. Germline CDR1 and CDR2: SGHNT and YYREEE (reference sequence). After removal of 1 base from V and 4 bases from J, the junction contained 6 bases not matched to a gene. The CDR3: CASSLPGTGSYEQYF. CDR3 coding DNA: TGTGCCAGCAGCTTGCCCGGGACAGGGTCTTACGAGCAGTACTTC.

J is TRBJ2-6 and V is TRBV6-5; D might be TRBD2 (5 bases). CDR3 length equals 14 residues. V lost 7 bases and J 4 bases, leaving 11 bases between the germline ends. The germline gives CDR1 MNHEY, CDR2 SVGAGI. The CDR3 DNA follows: TGTGCCAGCACTCTGGAGGCGGGGGCCAACGTCCTGACTTTC. Protein: CASTLEAGANVLTF.

This clone was seen just once. The chain carries TRBV20-1 and TRBJ2-7; 7 bases align to TRBD1. CDR3 length: 16 amino acids. Germline values: CDR1 DFQATT, CDR2 SNEGSKA (reference sequence). The V and J ends lost 3 bases and 2 bases, in that order; junction bases with no gene match: 13. As DNA, the CDR3 is TGCAGTGCTAGTGGCGGGTCTTGGACAGGAGCCTACGAGCAGTACTTC. Protein sequence: CSASGGSWTGAYEQYF.

The CDR3 bases are TGTGCCAGCAGCGCAACTACAGGGAGCTATGGCTACACCTTC. Residues: CASSATTGSYGYTF. V is TRBV9 and J is TRBJ1-2; the D gene is possibly TRBD1 (6 bases). CDR3 length equals 14 residues. V lost 3 bases and J lost 4, with 13 bases in between. CDR1 is SGDLS, CDR2 YYNGEE, per germline.

This clone was found a few times. The J gene is TRBJ1-2, the V gene TRBV19; D possibly corresponds to TRBD1 (5 bases). The CDR3 totals 15 residues. Germline values: CDR1 LNHDA, CDR2 SQIVND (reference sequence). V lost 8 bases and J 0 bases, leaving 16 bases between the germline ends. The CDR3 sequence is CASEGSGTPNYGYTF. CDR3 in DNA: TGTGCCAGTGAAGGGTCCGGGACTCCTAACTATGGCTACACCTTC.

The genes are TRBV18 and TRBJ1-1; 7 bases align to TRBD1. The CDR3 has 12 residues. Looked up from germline, CDR1 is KGHSH and CDR2 is LQKENI. J lost 8 bases, V lost 6 bases, and 6 bases had no gene match. CDR3: CASSPTGVEAFF. Here the CDR3 DNA reads TGTGCCAGCTCCCCCACAGGGGTCGAAGCTTTCTTT.